These 27 T cell receptor beta chains share one sample of origin, sequenced in a study of technical replicates of blood from a few donors. Sequencing was performed with immunoSEQ multiplex PCR; in TCRdb, only in-frame clones are kept and a portion is missing. The sample lists more than 70,000 clones, 93% occurring once. The material sequenced was T cells isolated from PBMCs. The receptor set was obtained from a human donor in good health.

This sequence joins TRBV2 and TRBJ2-2; D is undetermined. The CDR3 length is 14 residues. Germline CDR1 SNHLY, CDR2 FYNNEI. Trimming removed 1 base at V and 4 bases at J, with 7 bases between. The CDR3 sequence: CASSEVTGTGELFF. CDR3 DNA: TGTGCCAGCAGTGAAGTAACTGGCACCGGGGAGCTGTTTTTT.

This chain connects TRBV30 to TRBJ1-5; D is perhaps TRBD1 (6 bases). The V and J ends lost 1 base and 5 bases respectively, with 15 bases between them. There are 15 residues in the CDR3. In germline, CDR1 is GTSNPN, CDR2 SVGIG (reference sequence). The CDR3 nucleotides read TGTGCCTGGAGTGCCCAACAGGGAAGCGATCAGCCCCAGCATTTT. Its protein is CAWSAQQGSDQPQHF.

The chain recombines TRBV4-1 with TRBJ1-5; D might be TRBD1 (5 bases). CDR1 MGHRA and CDR2 YSYEKL come from the germline V gene. The V gene lost 3 bases and the J gene lost 5 bases, with 17 bases spanning the gap. The CDR3 runs to 16 residues. The CDR3 sequence: CASSHPRGEQDQPQHF. CDR3 nucleotides: TGCGCCAGCAGCCATCCCCGGGGGGAGCAGGATCAGCCCCAGCATTTT.

The genes are TRBV6-1 and TRBJ2-1, with D possibly TRBD2 on 6 matching bases. Trimming removed 5 bases from V and 3 bases from J, with 11 bases in between. The V gene's germline CDR1 is MNHNS and CDR2 SASEGT. CDR3 length: 14 residues. For the CDR3, the DNA is TGTGCCAGCAGTACGAGACTAGGCTACAATGAGCAGTTCTTC. Its translation is CASSTRLGYNEQFF.

Comments on this clone: Other DNA sequences in this sample translate to the same CDR3. CDR3 region: CASSYSTSGSYEQYF. The CDR3 nucleotides are TGTGCCAGCAGTTACTCGACTAGCGGAAGCTACGAGCAGTACTTC. This chain connects TRBV6-5 to TRBJ2-7, with 9 bases matching TRBD2. Germline loops: CDR1 MNHEY, CDR2 SVGAGI. The CDR3 is 15 amino acids. Trimming removed 0 bases from V and 3 bases from J; junction bases left unmatched: 3.

CDR3 protein: CASSLSGTEYEQYF. The CDR3 coding sequence is TGCGCCAGCAGCTTGTCCGGGACAGAATACGAGCAGTACTTC. This chain links TRBV5-1 with TRBJ2-7; 7 bases fit TRBD1. V trimming: 1 base; J trimming: 4 bases; junction bases outside the gene matches: 5. The V gene's germline CDR1 is SGHRS and CDR2 YFSETQ. This CDR3 spans 14 amino acids.

The gene calls are TRBV7-6 and TRBJ2-3; 9 bases are a match to TRBD2. The CDR3 sequence is 17 residues long. Germline-derived CDR1 and CDR2 are SGHVS and FNYEAQ. V lost 3 bases to trimming and J lost 3 bases; unmatched junction nucleotides: 10. As DNA, the CDR3 is TGTGCCAGCAGCTTCCCGTTAGCGGGAGACTTTACAGATACGCAGTATTTT. Its translation is CASSFPLAGDFTDTQYF.

The J gene is TRBJ1-1, the V gene TRBV4-1; no firm D call. Per germline, CDR1 MGHRA and CDR2 YSYEKL. CDR3 size: 15 residues. The V and J ends lost 1 base and 3 bases respectively, with 12 bases between them. The CDR3 DNA sequence: TGCGCCAGCAGCCAAGGGGCCGGAGCGGACACTGAAGCTTTCTTT. Translated, it gives CASSQGAGADTEAFF.

The CDR3 DNA reads TGTGCCAGTAGTGTTGGAGCCCATGGCTACACCTTC. It codes for CASSVGAHGYTF. The chain uses TRBV19 and TRBJ1-2, with no clear D. This CDR3 contains 12 residues. V lost 5 bases, J lost 6 bases, and 10 bases lay in between. The germline CDR1 and CDR2 sequences are LNHDA and SQIVND (reference sequence).

This chain joins TRBV2 and TRBJ1-3; 7 positions agree with TRBD1. CDR1 and CDR2 from the germline V gene are SNHLY and FYNNEI. The CDR3 consists of 12 residues. V dropped 7 bases and J dropped 6; count of bases not matched to a gene: 3. The CDR3 is CASIDRANTIYF. The CDR3 region has the DNA TGTGCCAGCATTGACAGGGCAAACACCATATATTTT. Combining the CDR3 with reference TRBV2 and TRBJ1-3 gives the whole variable domain EPEVTQTPSHQVTQMGQEVILRCVPISNHLYFYWYRQILGQKVEFLVSFYNNEISEKSEIFDDQFSVERPDGSNFTLKIRSTKLEDSAMYFCASIDRANTIYFGEGSWLTVV.

The chain joins TRBV5-8 to TRBJ2-7; 7 nucleotides agree with TRBD1. Germline V lookup: CDR1 SGHTS, CDR2 YDEGEE. With 3 bases clipped from V and 2 bases from J, the junction kept 5 bases outside the gene matches. This CDR3 is built from 14 residues. CDR3 DNA sequence: TGTGCCAGCAGCTCCCGGGACAGTACCTACGAGCAGTACTTC. This gives the protein CASSSRDSTYEQYF.

This chain connects TRBV6-6 to TRBJ1-2, with unresolved D. The CDR3 is 13 residues long. The V gene's germline CDR1 is MNHNY and CDR2 SVGAGI (reference sequence). Trimming pared 0 bases from V and 9 bases from J, leaving 11 bases between. CDR3 DNA sequence: TGTGCCAGCAGTTACTCGGCTCCAACGAGCTACACCTTC. Protein sequence: CASSYSAPTSYTF.

The genes are TRBV9 and TRBJ1-2, with 7 bases fitting TRBD1. V was clipped by 0 bases and J by 0 bases; unmatched bases: 2. The CDR3 length is 15 residues. Germline-derived CDR1 and CDR2 are SGDLS and YYNGEE. The CDR3 DNA sequence: TGTGCCAGCAGCGTAGAGGGGGCCGCTAACTATGGCTACACCTTC. Protein: CASSVEGAANYGYTF.

The chain links TRBV5-1 to TRBJ2-1; 15 nucleotides match TRBD2. The germline V gene encodes CDR1 SGHRS and CDR2 YFSETQ. This CDR3 comprises 18 residues. V was clipped by 4 bases and J by 4 bases; unmatched bases: 9. As DNA, the CDR3 is TGCGCCAGCAGCGGCGGGACTAGCGGGGGGTCCGGTTACAATGAGCAGTTCTTC. This sequence encodes CASSGGTSGGSGYNEQFF.

V and J are TRBV7-6 and TRBJ1-4; TRBD1 might be the D (6 bases). Trimming cost V 5 bases and J 6 bases, with 16 bases left between them. Looked up from germline, CDR1 is SGHVS and CDR2 is FNYEAQ. The CDR3 sequence is 15 residues long. CDR3 protein: CASSRQAQGDEKLFF. The CDR3 bases are TGTGCCAGCAGCCGACAGGCCCAAGGGGATGAAAAACTGTTTTTT. Variable domain in full (rest from reference TRBV7-6 and TRBJ1-4): GAGVSQSPRYKVTKRGQDVALRCDPISGHVSLYWYRQALGQGPEFLTYFNYEAQQDKSGLPNDRFSAERPEGSISTLTIQRTEQRDSAMYRCASSRQAQGDEKLFFGSGTQLSVL.

This chain connects TRBV25-1 to TRBJ2-5, with 11 bases matching TRBD1. The junction had 9 bases not matched to a gene; V was cut back by 7 bases and J by 5 bases. Germline CDR1 and CDR2: MGHDK and SYGVNS. This CDR3 spans 15 amino acids. The CDR3 spells CASIPGTGGPETQYF. CDR3 coding DNA: TGTGCCAGCATCCCCGGGACAGGGGGGCCGGAGACCCAGTACTTC.

The chain uses TRBV30 and TRBJ1-6, with D possibly being TRBD1 (6 bases). The CDR3 runs 14 residues. CDR1 is GTSNPN, CDR2 SVGIG, per germline (reference sequence). V lost 3 bases to trimming and J lost 10 bases, with 16 bases between them. The CDR3 DNA follows: TGTGCCTGGAGGGAAGGCAGGGGAGGGTCACCCCTCCACTTT. Translating it yields CAWREGRGGSPLHF. Looking up the rest from reference TRBV30 and TRBJ1-6 gives the full variable domain: SQTIHQWPATLVQPVGSPLSLECTVEGTSNPNLYWYRQAAGRGLQLLFYSVGIGQISSEVPQNLSASRPQDRQFILSSKKLLLSDSGFYLCAWREGRGGSPLHFGNGTRLTVT.

The genes are TRBV5-1 and TRBJ2-2; weak D call: TRBD1 (6 bases). The CDR3 length is 15 residues. Trimming stripped 0 bases from V and 5 bases from J, with 11 bases between. CDR1 and CDR2 (germline): SGHRS, YFSETQ. The CDR3: CASSLEQGGTGELFF. In DNA form, the CDR3 reads TGCGCCAGCAGCTTGGAACAGGGTGGGACCGGGGAGCTGTTTTTT.

The chain is built from TRBV7-2 and TRBJ2-7; 7 bases map to TRBD1. Germline V gene lookup returns CDR1 SGHTA and CDR2 FQGNSA. Trimming cost V 5 bases and J 2 bases; bases outside gene matches: 6. The CDR3 extends over 14 amino acids. The CDR3 sequence: CASSTGTAPYEQYF. The CDR3 DNA reads as TGTGCCAGCAGCACCGGGACAGCCCCCTACGAGCAGTACTTC. The full variable domain, rest sourced from reference TRBV7-2 and TRBJ2-7, is GAGVSQSPSNKVTEKGKDVELRCDPISGHTALYWYRQSLGQGLEFLIYFQGNSAPDKSGLPSDRFSAERTGGSVSTLTIQRTQQEDSAVYLCASSTGTAPYEQYFGPGTRLTVT.

The rearrangement links TRBV19 to TRBJ1-5; D possibly corresponds to TRBD1 (6 bases). Germline CDR1 and CDR2: LNHDA and SQIVND (reference sequence). Between the trimmed V and J ends, which lost 5 bases and 2 bases, there was a span of 28 bases. The CDR3 covers 20 residues. The CDR3: CASSPGLGRQGKVGNQPQHF. Here the CDR3 DNA reads TGTGCCAGTAGTCCCGGGTTGGGTCGGCAGGGGAAGGTCGGCAATCAGCCCCAGCATTTT.

The chain uses TRBV6-4 and TRBJ1-2; TRBD1 aligns across 8 bases. The CDR3 consists of 14 residues. Unmatched junction bases numbered 1, after V lost 2 bases and J lost 2 bases. Germline CDR1 reads MRHNA; CDR2 reads SNTAGT. The CDR3 coding sequence is TGTGCCAGCAGTGACACAGGGGGGAACTATGGCTACACCTTC. It is translated as CASSDTGGNYGYTF.

The chain joins TRBV28 to TRBJ1-2; D perhaps matches TRBD1 (5 bases). The length of the CDR3 is 13 residues. Deletions cut 5 bases from V and 2 bases from J, with 9 bases between. From germline, CDR1 is MDHEN and CDR2 SYDVKM. The CDR3 DNA follows: TGTGCCAGCAGTGTGACAGCAAACTATGGCTACACCTTC. Amino acid sequence: CASSVTANYGYTF.

This clone was counted between two and nine times. V usage is TRBV5-1 and J usage is TRBJ2-1; 8 bases fit TRBD1. CDR3 length: 14 residues. V shed 4 bases and J 6 bases; nucleotides not matched to a gene: 6. Germline loops: CDR1 SGHRS, CDR2 YFSETQ. CDR3 protein: CASSPGQGPNEQFF. CDR3 bases: TGCGCCAGCAGCCCCGGACAGGGTCCCAATGAGCAGTTCTTC.

The chain links TRBV28 to TRBJ1-2; D not resolved. The CDR3 sequence is 13 residues long. The V end lost 1 base, the J end lost 7 bases, and 10 bases lay between the germline ends. Looked up from germline, CDR1 is MDHEN and CDR2 is SYDVKM. The CDR3 nucleotides are TGTGCCAGCAGTTTATTACGTGTACTTGGCTACACCTTC. This sequence encodes CASSLLRVLGYTF.

This clone was detected once. V is TRBV11-3 and J is TRBJ2-1; 9 nucleotides match TRBD1. This CDR3 is 14 amino acids long. Germline assignment: CDR1 SGHNT and CDR2 YENEEA. Trimming cost V 3 bases and J 5 bases; bases outside gene matches: 2. The CDR3 DNA sequence: TGTGCCAGCAGCTTGGGACAGGGAAACAATGAGCAGTTCTTC. Amino acids: CASSLGQGNNEQFF. The full variable domain, completed using reference TRBV11-3 and TRBJ2-1, is EAGVVQSPRYKIIEKKQPVAFWCNPISGHNTLYWYLQNLGQGPELLIRYENEEAVDDSQLPKDRFSAERLKGVDSTLKIQPAELGDSAVYLCASSLGQGNNEQFFGPGTRLTVL.

The chain couples TRBV2 to TRBJ2-5; weak D call: TRBD1 (6 bases). With 7 bases removed from V and 5 bases from J, the gap between germline ends came to 17 bases. The CDR3 is made up of 14 amino acids. Germline loops: CDR1 SNHLY, CDR2 FYNNEI. The CDR3 sequence is CASKWGRGFETQYF. The CDR3, as DNA: TGTGCCAGCAAGTGGGGCAGGGGATTTGAGACCCAGTACTTC.

The chain employs TRBV9 and TRBJ1-1; D possibly corresponds to TRBD1 (6 bases). The CDR3 spans 15 residues. Germline V gene lookup returns CDR1 SGDLS and CDR2 YYNGEE. Trimming shortened V by 0 bases and J by 0 bases, and 9 bases separated the two germline ends. CDR3 protein: CASSVGGQLNTEAFF. CDR3 sequence (DNA): TGTGCCAGCAGCGTAGGAGGACAGTTGAACACTGAAGCTTTCTTT.